The present T cell receptor beta chain was sequenced within a study of T-cell reconstitution after alpha-beta-depleted transplantation in children. This clonotype appeared many times. The TCRbeta library was prepared with unique molecular identifiers. Using its own MiXCR run on the PCR reads, TCRdb lists one record per CDR3 protein. The table records under 140,000 distinct CDR3 sequences, around a tenth of them present only once. This CDR3 is 18 amino acids long. Trimming pared 4 bases from V and 6 bases from J, leaving 26 bases between. The TCR was taken from a human donor who donated a stem cell graft to a child with acute lymphoblastic leukemia. Sequencing was performed on PBMCs from the stem cell graft donor, taken from the stem cell graft. J is TRBJ2-3 and V is TRBV12-3 or TRBV12-4; TRBD1 or TRBD2 may be the D gene (6 bases each). The CDR3 nucleotides read TGTGCCAGCAGTTCCCGGCGGCTGTTGAGGGGGGCAACTGATACGCAGTATTTT. It codes for CASSSRRLLRGATDTQYF.